This entry lists 20 T cell receptor beta chains sequenced from one sample in a study of OX40 agonist ivuxolimab in advanced cancers. Sequencing was performed with immunoSEQ multiplex PCR; in TCRdb, only in-frame clones are kept and a portion is missing. Among 30,000 to 45,000 clones listed, 70% to 80% were seen once. Specimen: CD4+ or CD8+ T cells sorted from blood, collected in a trial of the OX40 agonist ivuxolimab. These receptor sequences come from an adult with an advanced solid tumor such as melanoma, head and neck, liver or kidney cancer.

The rearrangement links TRBV6-5 to TRBJ1-2; D gene uncertain. The CDR3 loop spans 11 amino acids. V dropped 5 bases and J dropped 4 bases, with 5 bases sitting between them. The germline V gene encodes CDR1 MNHEY and CDR2 SVGAGI. CDR3 protein: CASSDVYGYTF. In DNA, the CDR3 is TGTGCCAGCAGTGACGTCTATGGCTACACCTTC.

The chain recombines TRBV6-1 with TRBJ1-6; D is ambiguous. CDR3 length: 15 residues. Germline V gene data show CDR1 as MNHNS and CDR2 as SASEGT. V was cut by 1 base and J by 4 bases, with 8 bases left in between. The CDR3 DNA sequence: TGTGCCAGCAGTGAAGGGGCCCATTATAATTCACCCCTCCACTTT. This gives the protein CASSEGAHYNSPLHF.

The chain links TRBV5-1 to TRBJ2-6, with 11 bases aligning to TRBD1. This CDR3 has 16 residues. V shed 4 bases and J 2 bases; nucleotides not matched to a gene: 2. Germline values: CDR1 SGHRS, CDR2 YFSETQ. CDR3 DNA: TGCGCCAGCAGCCGGACAGGGGGCGCTGGGGCCAACGTCCTGACTTTC. Translation gives CASSRTGGAGANVLTF.

The chain links TRBV5-8 to TRBJ1-5, with 7 bases matching TRBD1. Germline V CDR1 and CDR2: SGHTS, YDEGEE. The CDR3 runs to 17 residues. V lost 4 bases, J lost 1 base, and 11 bases stayed unmatched. The CDR3 sequence is CASSLPRQGVSNQPQHF. The DNA for the CDR3 is TGTGCCAGCAGCCTCCCGAGACAGGGAGTAAGCAATCAGCCCCAGCATTTT. The complete variable domain, with remaining parts taken from reference TRBV5-8 and TRBJ1-5, reads EAGVTQSPTHLIKTRGQQATLRCSPISGHTSVYWYQQALGLGLQFLLWYDEGEERNRGNFPPRFSGRQFPNYSSELNVNALELEDSALYLCASSLPRQGVSNQPQHFGDGTRLSIL.

The J gene is TRBJ1-1, the V gene TRBV18; D is undetermined. The CDR3 sequence is 12 residues long. Trimming took 2 bases from V and 4 from J, leaving 5 bases between them. CDR1 KGHSH and CDR2 LQKENI come from the germline V gene. The CDR3 sequence: CASSPSGTEAFF. For the CDR3, the DNA is TGTGCCAGCTCACCAAGCGGCACTGAAGCTTTCTTT.

This sequence joins TRBV5-4 and TRBJ1-1, with D tentatively TRBD1 (6 bases). Trimming pared 5 bases from V and 1 base from J, leaving 12 bases between. The CDR3 extends over 14 amino acids. The germline gives CDR1 SGHNT, CDR2 YYREEE (reference sequence). The chain's CDR3 is CASRPHRENTEAFF. The CDR3 nucleotides are TGTGCCAGCAGGCCCCACAGGGAGAACACTGAAGCTTTCTTT.

The rearrangement links TRBV7-7 to TRBJ1-1; no clear D. The V gene lost 6 bases and the J gene lost 6 bases, with 14 bases spanning the gap. The CDR3 runs 13 residues. CDR1 is SSHAT and CDR2 is FNYEAQ in the germline V gene (reference sequence). The CDR3 is CASSRSSGAEAFF. The CDR3 region has the DNA TGTGCCAGCAGTCGGTCGAGTGGTGCTGAAGCTTTCTTT.

The genes are TRBV2 and TRBJ2-4, with D perhaps TRBD2 (7 bases). Germline lookup yields CDR1 SNHLY and CDR2 FYNNEI. The CDR3 spans 16 residues. The ends were cut back, 3 bases at V and 1 base at J, with 13 bases in the middle. CDR3 sequence reads: CASSDPGGRAKNIQYF. The CDR3 DNA is TGTGCCAGCAGTGATCCGGGGGGCAGGGCCAAAAACATTCAGTACTTC.

The V gene is TRBV7-9, the J gene TRBJ1-6; D call uncertain. Between the trimmed V and J ends, which lost 6 bases and 10 bases, there was a span of 13 bases. Germline V gene data show CDR1 as SEHNR and CDR2 as FQNEAQ (reference sequence). The CDR3 has 13 residues. The chain's CDR3 is CASRAATLSPLHF. In DNA form, the CDR3 reads TGTGCCAGCAGGGCAGCTACGTTGTCACCCCTCCACTTT. The whole variable domain, filled in from reference TRBV7-9 and TRBJ1-6, reads DTGVSQNPRHKITKRGQNVTFRCDPISEHNRLYWYRQTLGQGPEFLTYFQNEAQLEKSRLLSDRFSAERPKGSFSTLEIQRTEQGDSAMYLCASRAATLSPLHFGNGTRLTVT.

This clone was recorded once. The DNA of the CDR3 is TGTGCCAGCAAGCAGGGCCGTTATCCCACCGGGGAGCTGTTTTTT. It codes for CASKQGRYPTGELFF. The V call is TRBV7-2, the J call TRBJ2-2; D possibly corresponds to TRBD1 (5 bases). V lost 7 bases, J lost 4 bases, and 16 bases lay in between. The CDR3 consists of 15 residues. CDR1 SGHTA and CDR2 FQGNSA come from the germline V gene. The complete variable domain, with remaining parts taken from reference TRBV7-2 and TRBJ2-2, reads GAGVSQSPSNKVTEKGKDVELRCDPISGHTALYWYRQSLGQGLEFLIYFQGNSAPDKSGLPSDRFSAERTGGSVSTLTIQRTQQEDSAVYLCASKQGRYPTGELFFGEGSRLTVL.

The CDR3 spells CASSLEGDRYNEQFF. CDR3 coding DNA: TGTGCCAGCAGTTTAGAGGGGGACCGCTACAATGAGCAGTTCTTC. The chain employs TRBV27 and TRBJ2-1; weak D call: TRBD1 (6 bases). CDR1 MNHEY and CDR2 SMNVEV come from the germline V gene (reference sequence). V was clipped by 2 bases and J by 3 bases, with 11 bases between them. The CDR3 is made up of 15 amino acids.

This clone was counted between two and nine times. The V call is TRBV7-2, the J call TRBJ1-3; no clear D gene. The V end lost 5 bases, the J end lost 4 bases, and 6 bases lay between the germline ends. CDR3 length equals 12 residues. CDR1 SGHTA and CDR2 FQGNSA come from the germline V gene. This chain's CDR3 is CASSPKGNTIYF. DNA of the CDR3: TGTGCCAGCAGCCCTAAAGGAAACACCATATATTTT.

The CDR3 loop reads CASSLAGAGGEAFF. DNA of the CDR3: TGTGCCAGCAGCTTAGCAGGGGCCGGTGGTGAAGCTTTCTTT. V and J are TRBV11-3 and TRBJ1-1; a possible D gene is TRBD1 (6 bases). The CDR3 runs to 14 residues. The germline gives CDR1 SGHNT, CDR2 YENEEA. With 1 base removed from V and 7 bases from J, the gap between germline ends came to 13 bases.

The chain combines TRBV7-9 with TRBJ2-7; D is possibly TRBD1 or TRBD2 (5 bases each). CDR3 length: 14 residues. Germline CDR1 is SEHNR and CDR2 is FQNEAQ (reference sequence). Trimming shortened V by 1 base and J by 2 bases, and 9 bases separated the two germline ends. CDR3 region: CASSLGLGAYEQYF. In DNA form, the CDR3 reads TGTGCCAGCAGCTTAGGTCTGGGGGCCTACGAGCAGTACTTC.

The chain couples TRBV6-5 to TRBJ1-6; D gene uncertain. This CDR3 region has 16 residues. Between the trimmed V and J ends, which lost 0 bases and 7 bases, there was a span of 13 bases. Germline V gene lookup returns CDR1 MNHEY and CDR2 SVGAGI. CDR3 coding DNA: TGTGCCAGCAGTTACTCTGGTCACACTTCCAATTCACCCCTCCACTTT. It translates to CASSYSGHTSNSPLHF.

The chain carries TRBV6-5 and TRBJ2-3; the D is unclear. The CDR3 is made up of 15 amino acids. Between the trimmed V and J ends, which lost 2 bases and 0 bases, there was a span of 9 bases. The germline V gene has CDR1 MNHEY and CDR2 SVGAGI. The DNA for the CDR3 is TGTGCCAGCAGTTACCGCGAGAAGAGCACAGATACGCAGTATTTT. This encodes CASSYREKSTDTQYF.

The chain recombines TRBV7-2 with TRBJ2-5, with D possibly TRBD2 on 6 matching bases. V was cut by 7 bases and J by 14 bases, with 23 bases left in between. Germline V gene lookup returns CDR1 SGHTA and CDR2 FQGNSA. The CDR3 is made up of 13 amino acids. The CDR3 loop reads CASTQQSGETLYF. The CDR3 coding sequence is TGTGCCAGCACCCAACAGTCGGGGGAGACCCTCTACTTC. The full variable domain, in which reference TRBV7-2 and TRBJ2-5 provide the parts outside the CDR3, is GAGVSQSPSNKVTEKGKDVELRCDPISGHTALYWYRQSLGQGLEFLIYFQGNSAPDKSGLPSDRFSAERTGGSVSTLTIQRTQQEDSAVYLCASTQQSGETLYFGPGTRLLVL.

As to this clone: Other DNA sequences in the same sample also yield this CDR3. V usage is TRBV6-1 and J usage is TRBJ1-5; D remains unclear. Germline-derived CDR1 and CDR2 are MNHNS and SASEGT. V lost 7 bases, J lost 5 bases, and 12 bases lay in between. CDR3 length equals 13 residues. Written as DNA, the CDR3 is TGTGCCAGCAACGGGGAGGGAGATCAGCCCCAGCATTTT. This translates into CASNGEGDQPQHF.

The chain uses TRBV5-1 and TRBJ2-1; TRBD2 matches at 13 bases. Germline loops: CDR1 SGHRS, CDR2 YFSETQ. Trimming removed 3 bases from V and 6 bases from J; junction bases left unmatched: 6. The CDR3 contains 16 residues. The CDR3 DNA follows: TGCGCCAGCAGCTCGAGACTAGCGGGGGGAACCAATGAGCAGTTCTTC. Protein: CASSSRLAGGTNEQFF.

The chain is built from TRBV7-3 and TRBJ2-1; a weak D match, TRBD2 (6 bases). V lost 2 bases, J lost 10 bases, and 12 bases lay in between. The CDR3 contains 13 residues. Germline V gene data show CDR1 as SGHTA and CDR2 as FQGTGA. This chain's CDR3 is CASSLFGGDEQFF. The CDR3 region has the DNA TGTGCCAGCAGCTTATTCGGGGGAGACGAGCAGTTCTTC.